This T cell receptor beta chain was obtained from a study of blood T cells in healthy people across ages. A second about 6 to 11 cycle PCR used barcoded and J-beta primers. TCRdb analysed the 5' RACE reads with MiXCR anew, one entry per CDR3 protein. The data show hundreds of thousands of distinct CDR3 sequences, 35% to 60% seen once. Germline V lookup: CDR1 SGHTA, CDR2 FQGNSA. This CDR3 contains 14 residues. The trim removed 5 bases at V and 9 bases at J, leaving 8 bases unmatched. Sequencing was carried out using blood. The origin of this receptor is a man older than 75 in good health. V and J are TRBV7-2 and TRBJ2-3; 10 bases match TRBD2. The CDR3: CASSVDGSGRTQYF. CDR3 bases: TGTGCCAGCAGCGTAGACGGTAGCGGGAGGACGCAGTATTTT.